This TCR beta chain was captured in a study of vaccination effects on CD4 cells after COVID-19. The study's findings and limits: The study dataset contains few convalescent patients and includes no early post-infection timepoints.

TCRdb keeps only in-frame clones here, not all; method: immunoSEQ multiplex PCR. The sample has 45,000 to 65,000 clones, 75% to 90% seen once; the top ten hold about 2.3%. V lost 6 bases and J lost 7; bases outside the gene matches: 8. Looked up from germline, CDR1 is MNHEY and CDR2 is SVGAGI. This CDR3 region has 13 residues. ViraFEST used viral peptide pools to expand antigen-specific CD4+ T cells before sequencing. CD4+ T cells were isolated after 10 days of culture. The healthy vaccine recipients, who had no prior SARS-CoV-2 infection, showed negative nucleocapsid antibodies. Comments on this clone: Its cognate antigen is unknown.

The input for sequencing was CD4+ T cells from PBMCs cultured with HCoV-229E spike peptides, taken before COVID-19 vaccination. This rearrangement joins TRBV6-5 to TRBJ2-5; 7 nucleotides line up with TRBD1. The sequence came from a human donor who received a COVID-19 vaccine. As DNA, the CDR3 is TGTGCCAGCAGACGGACAGGATCGGGGACCCAGTACTTC. It specifies CASRRTGSGTQYF.